One and the same sample provided the 9 T cell receptor beta chains below, sequenced in a study of Graves' ophthalmopathy and Graves' hyperthyroidism. Researchers took RNA transcripts and amplified TCR beta CDR3 regions from them. Second-round multiplex PCR came after a first-round RT-PCR that employed HTBI primers. TCRdb re-derived calls from the multiplex PCR reads in MiXCR, one entry per CDR3 protein. The table lists hundreds of thousands of distinct CDR3 sequences, roughly 50% of them singletons. The sequenced sample consisted of peripheral blood. Receptor source: an adult man with Graves' ophthalmopathy.

The V and J genes are TRBV19 and TRBJ2-6; D could derive from TRBD1 or TRBD2 (6 bases each). This CDR3 has 17 amino acids. CDR1 is LNHDA and CDR2 is SQIVND in the germline V gene (reference sequence). Trimming left V 5 bases short and J 0 bases short, with 14 bases between. As DNA, the CDR3 is TGTGCCAGTAGTGAGGGGGACTCCCCCTCTGGGGCCAACGTCCTGACTTTC. This translates into CASSEGDSPSGANVLTF.

The rearrangement links TRBV20-1 to TRBJ1-5; the match to TRBD1 covers 9 bases. V gave up 0 bases and J gave up 4 bases; unmatched junction bases: 4. The germline V gene encodes CDR1 DFQATT and CDR2 SNEGSKA (reference sequence). The CDR3 runs 15 residues. CDR3 nucleotide sequence: TGCAGTGCTAGAGATATGGGGACAGGGAATCAGCCCCAGCATTTT. This gives the protein CSARDMGTGNQPQHF.

The V call is TRBV19, the J call TRBJ1-5, with D perhaps matching TRBD1 (6 bases). There are 13 residues in the CDR3. Per the germline V gene, CDR1 is LNHDA and CDR2 is SQIVND (reference sequence). The V gene lost 5 bases and the J gene lost 6 bases, with 11 bases spanning the gap. The CDR3 protein is CASSPTRGQPQHF. The CDR3 nucleotides are TGTGCCAGTAGTCCCACCAGGGGTCAGCCCCAGCATTTT.

This clonotype was picked up a small number of times. The chain uses TRBV7-2 and TRBJ2-7, with D unresolved. The V end lost 6 bases, the J end lost 3 bases, and 12 bases lay between the germline ends. The CDR3 runs 13 residues. The germline V gene encodes CDR1 SGHTA and CDR2 FQGNSA. CDR3 in DNA: TGTGCCAGCAGACCCTACTTGGACTACGAGCAGTACTTC. Translating gives CASRPYLDYEQYF. Full variable domain (missing parts from reference TRBV7-2 and TRBJ2-7): GAGVSQSPSNKVTEKGKDVELRCDPISGHTALYWYRQSLGQGLEFLIYFQGNSAPDKSGLPSDRFSAERTGGSVSTLTIQRTQQEDSAVYLCASRPYLDYEQYFGPGTRLTVT.

Here the CDR3 DNA reads TGCGCCAGCAGCCAAGAAGCCCAGGAAGAGACCCAGTACTTC. It translates to CASSQEAQEETQYF. The chain links TRBV4-1 to TRBJ2-5; D unclear. Between the trimmed V and J ends, which lost 0 bases and 3 bases, there was a span of 8 bases. Germline CDR1 and CDR2: MGHRA and YSYEKL. The CDR3 loop spans 14 amino acids.

This chain uses TRBV3-1 with TRBJ1-2; 8 bases agree with TRBD1. The CDR3 length is 13 residues. Germline V gives CDR1 LGHDT, CDR2 YNNKEL (reference sequence). Germline trimming cut 6 bases from V and 8 bases from J; bases unmatched to any gene: 8. This chain's CDR3 is CASRAGTGGGYTF. CDR3 sequence (DNA): TGTGCCAGCAGGGCCGGGACAGGTGGCGGCTACACCTTC.

This rearrangement joins TRBV2 to TRBJ1-1; 8 bases fit TRBD1. The CDR3 covers 13 residues. CDR1 and CDR2 (germline): SNHLY, FYNNEI. The trim removed 5 bases at V and 3 bases at J, leaving 2 bases unmatched. The CDR3 loop reads CASSRQGYTEAFF. CDR3 nucleotides: TGTGCCAGCAGTAGACAGGGGTACACTGAAGCTTTCTTT. Full variable domain (remainder filled in from reference TRBV2 and TRBJ1-1): EPEVTQTPSHQVTQMGQEVILRCVPISNHLYFYWYRQILGQKVEFLVSFYNNEISEKSEIFDDQFSVERPDGSNFTLKIRSTKLEDSAMYFCASSRQGYTEAFFGQGTRLTVV.

This clonotype was counted between two and nine times. V gene TRBV9 combines with J gene TRBJ1-2; 7 bases agree with TRBD1. The germline V gene encodes CDR1 SGDLS and CDR2 YYNGEE. With V trimmed by 0 bases and J by 8 bases, 7 bases remained unmatched. This CDR3 contains 14 residues. The DNA for the CDR3 is TGTGCCAGCAGCGTAGGCCCAGGGGGGTACGGCTACACCTTC. It codes for CASSVGPGGYGYTF.

This clonotype was counted only a few times. V and J are TRBV15 and TRBJ2-7; D perhaps matches TRBD1 (7 bases). V was cut by 1 base and J by 6 bases, with 13 bases left in between. Per germline, CDR1 LNHNV and CDR2 YYDKDF (reference sequence). CDR3 length equals 14 residues. The CDR3 region has the DNA TGTGCCACCAGCAGAGGCAGGGGGGCGATCGAGCAGTACTTC. Translating it yields CATSRGRGAIEQYF.